Presented here are 24 T cell receptor beta chains from one specimen sequenced in a study of a mutant IDH1 vaccine in newly diagnosed glioma. These receptors have no identified antigens. Using immunoSEQ multiplex PCR, the repertoire was profiled, and TCRdb retains in-frame clones only, with some absent. This sample has about 65,000 clones, with roughly 84% found just once. Time point specified: week 23, last vaccination. Every vaccination contained 300 ug of the mutant IDH1 20-mer peptide and was paired with topical imiquimod. The sequences come from PBMCs, collected from a glioma patient whose treatment included an IDH1 peptide vaccine. The source is a man under 40 with glioma.

The rearrangement joins TRBV21-1 to TRBJ1-6. TRBV21-1 is termed a pseudogene. This CDR3 comprises 18 residues. The CDR3 loop reads CASSKAPNPGVRNSPLHF. CDR3 coding DNA: TGTGCCAGCAGCAAAGCGCCCAACCCGGGGGTTAGGAATTCACCCCTCCACTTT.

The rearrangement joins TRBV11-2 to TRBJ2-7, with D perhaps matching TRBD2 (6 bases). Germline lookup yields CDR1 SGHAT and CDR2 FQNNGV. This CDR3 spans 14 amino acids. The V end lost 5 bases, the J end lost 0 bases, and 11 bases lay between the germline ends. CDR3 region: CASSQSGDSYEQYF. CDR3 nucleotide sequence: TGTGCCAGCAGCCAGTCGGGGGACTCCTACGAGCAGTACTTC.

In DNA, the CDR3 is TGTGCCAGTAGTATAGACACACCGGACAGGGGTCGGTATGGCTACACCTTC. Translation gives CASSIDTPDRGRYGYTF. The chain links TRBV19 to TRBJ1-2; 9 bases map to TRBD1. The germline V gene has CDR1 LNHDA and CDR2 SQIVND (reference sequence). J gave up 5 bases and V 0 bases, and 10 bases lay outside the gene matches. This CDR3 has 17 amino acids.

The gene calls are TRBV12-2 and TRBJ2-7; TRBD2 is the table's D call, not checked against the DNA. TRBV12-2 is described as a pseudogene. This CDR3 region has 15 residues. The CDR3 DNA reads TGTGCAAGTCGGTTGCGGGATCCTAAAAACTACGAGCAGTACTTC. Translated, it gives CASRLRDPKNYEQYF.

Written as DNA, the CDR3 is TGTGCCAGCAGCCGAAAAGAGACCCAGTACTTC. Translation gives CASSRKETQYF. The genes are TRBV7-9 and TRBJ2-5; unclear D gene. Trimming cost V 5 bases and J 3 bases, with 4 bases left between them. The CDR3 contains 11 residues. From germline, CDR1 is SEHNR and CDR2 FQNEAQ (reference sequence).

The genes are TRBV4-1 and TRBJ1-6, with D possibly being TRBD1 (5 bases). This CDR3 is 13 amino acids long. The ends were cut back, 2 bases at V and 8 bases at J, with 7 bases in the middle. Germline values: CDR1 MGHRA, CDR2 YSYEKL. This CDR3 is CASSQSRDSPLHF. CDR3 DNA sequence: TGCGCCAGCAGCCAAAGCAGGGATTCACCCCTCCACTTT.

This chain connects TRBV5-1 to TRBJ2-1; TRBD2 matches 9 bases. V shed 0 bases, J shed 7 bases, and the junction held 2 bases outside the gene matches. The germline gives CDR1 SGHRS, CDR2 YFSETQ. CDR3 length equals 14 residues. CDR3 residues: CASSLALAGNEQFF. The CDR3 DNA follows: TGCGCCAGCAGCTTGGCGCTAGCGGGGAATGAGCAGTTCTTC.

This chain joins TRBV7-9 and TRBJ2-3, with D unresolved. V was trimmed by 0 bases and J by 2 bases, leaving 15 bases between them. This CDR3 has 17 residues. Germline V gene data show CDR1 as SEHNR and CDR2 as FQNEAQ (reference sequence). The CDR3: CASSLARRTLNTDTQYF. For the CDR3, the DNA is TGTGCCAGCAGCTTAGCGCGCCGGACCCTCAACACAGATACGCAGTATTTT. The variable domain in full, completed from reference TRBV7-9 and TRBJ2-3, reads DTGVSQNPRHKITKRGQNVTFRCDPISEHNRLYWYRQTLGQGPEFLTYFQNEAQLEKSRLLSDRFSAERPKGSFSTLEIQRTEQGDSAMYLCASSLARRTLNTDTQYFGPGTRLTVL.

This chain joins TRBV6-1 and TRBJ2-2, with D hard to call. Trimming took 0 bases from V and 5 from J, leaving 7 bases between them. Germline CDR1 and CDR2: MNHNS and SASEGT. The CDR3 contains 14 residues. CDR3 sequence: CASSEARVTGELFF. The CDR3 DNA is TGTGCCAGCAGTGAAGCGCGAGTAACCGGGGAGCTGTTTTTT.

The V gene is TRBV4-2, the J gene TRBJ2-1; TRBD1 matches at 12 bases. The CDR3 has 15 residues. CDR1 and CDR2 from the germline V gene are LGHNA and YNFKEQ. J lost 6 bases, V lost 5 bases, and 5 bases had no gene match. The CDR3, as DNA: TGTGCCAGCAGCTACCGGGACAGGGGGCGCAATGAGCAGTTCTTC. Translating gives CASSYRDRGRNEQFF.

This chain joins TRBV15 and TRBJ1-6; TRBD1 matches at 7 bases. CDR3 length: 17 residues. Germline trimming cut 0 bases from V and 1 base from J; bases unmatched to any gene: 3. Germline CDR1 is LNHNV and CDR2 is YYDKDF (reference sequence). The CDR3 sequence is CATSRDLQGSYNSPLHF. CDR3 DNA: TGTGCCACCAGCAGAGATCTACAGGGGTCCTATAATTCACCCCTCCACTTT. Complete variable domain (other parts from reference TRBV15 and TRBJ1-6): DAMVIQNPRYQVTQFGKPVTLSCSQTLNHNVMYWYQQKSSQAPKLLFHYYDKDFNNEADTPDNFQSRRPNTSFCFLDIRSPGLGDTAMYLCATSRDLQGSYNSPLHFGNGTRLTVT.

This rearrangement joins TRBV4-1 to TRBJ2-1; TRBD2 aligns across 9 bases. CDR3 length: 19 amino acids. J was trimmed by 2 bases and V by 4 bases; bases with no gene match: 15. Germline CDR1 and CDR2: MGHRA and YSYEKL. The chain's CDR3 is CASSPARAGGPLAYNEQFF. The CDR3 coding sequence is TGCGCCAGCAGCCCCGCGCGAGCGGGGGGTCCTCTGGCCTACAATGAGCAGTTCTTC.

The chain recombines TRBV6-5 with TRBJ2-5, with D possibly TRBD1 on 6 matching bases. Per germline, CDR1 MNHEY and CDR2 SVGAGI. The V end was cut by 6 bases, the J end by 5 bases, with 16 bases between. The CDR3 sequence is 14 residues long. CDR3 sequence (DNA): TGTGCCAGCAGCCAGGACAGCTTTTCGGAGACCCAGTACTTC. Translated: CASSQDSFSETQYF.

This chain uses TRBV15 with TRBJ2-2, with 11 bases lining up with TRBD1. V lost 0 bases, J lost 5 bases, and 2 bases stayed unmatched. From germline, CDR1 is LNHNV and CDR2 YYDKDF (reference sequence). There are 16 residues in the CDR3. CDR3 bases: TGTGCCACCAGCAGAGAACGGGACAGGGGGACCGGGGAGCTGTTTTTT. It translates to CATSRERDRGTGELFF. The full variable domain, with the rest looked up from reference TRBV15 and TRBJ2-2, is DAMVIQNPRYQVTQFGKPVTLSCSQTLNHNVMYWYQQKSSQAPKLLFHYYDKDFNNEADTPDNFQSRRPNTSFCFLDIRSPGLGDTAMYLCATSRERDRGTGELFFGEGSRLTVL.

As to this clone: The junction and the germline gene differ at one end; a read error may be behind it. The chain has TRBV2 and TRBJ2-1; TRBD2 matches 12 bases. The CDR3 extends over 13 amino acids. CDR1 is SNHLY and CDR2 is FYNNEI in the germline V gene. In DNA, the CDR3 is TGTGCCAGCAGTGAACTTGGGACTAGCGGGTCGGTCTTC. Protein: CASSELGTSGSVF.

V and J are TRBV7-2 and TRBJ2-7; 8 nucleotides match TRBD2. Looked up from germline, CDR1 is SGHTA and CDR2 is FQGNSA. This CDR3 is built from 14 residues. V gave up 5 bases and J gave up 1 base; unmatched junction bases: 4. DNA for the CDR3: TGTGCCAGCAGCCGGGGGGGAGTTTCCTACGAGCAGTACTTC. This gives the protein CASSRGGVSYEQYF.

The chain is built from TRBV5-1 and TRBJ2-1, with a possible D match to TRBD1 (7 bases). This CDR3 contains 12 residues. Trimming took off 4 bases at V and 7 bases at J, with 9 bases between the two ends. CDR1 is SGHRS and CDR2 is YFSETQ in the germline V gene. The CDR3 DNA follows: TGCGCCAGCAGCCCAGGGGGGAATGAGCAGTTCTTC. It is translated as CASSPGGNEQFF.

This sequence joins TRBV10-1 and TRBJ2-1, with TRBD2 identical over 10 bases. V dropped 5 bases and J dropped 4; count of bases not matched to a gene: 5. The length of the CDR3 is 15 residues. Germline V gene data show CDR1 as WNHNN and CDR2 as SYGVQD (reference sequence). The CDR3, as DNA: TGCGCCAGCAGTCCAGCGGGGGGGGGATACAATGAGCAGTTCTTC. Amino acid sequence: CASSPAGGGYNEQFF.

V usage is TRBV6-5 and J usage is TRBJ2-3, with 12 bases fitting TRBD2. The CDR3 is 15 residues long. Looked up from germline, CDR1 is MNHEY and CDR2 is SVGAGI. V was clipped by 6 bases and J by 5 bases; unmatched bases: 6. The CDR3 DNA follows: TGTGCCAGCAGAAGACTAGCGGGGGATCTAGATACGCAGTATTTT. Protein product: CASRRLAGDLDTQYF.

About this clone: At one boundary the junction diverges from the germline segment, which might be a read error. Other nucleotide sequences from this sample produce the same CDR3. The chain recombines TRBV15 with TRBJ2-2; 9 nucleotides agree with TRBD1. The CDR3 covers 14 residues. The germline V gene has CDR1 LNHNV and CDR2 YYDKDF (reference sequence). The CDR3 sequence: CATSRQGGTGELFF. CDR3 coding DNA: TGTGCCACCAGTCGACAGGGGGGCACCGGGGAGCTATTTTTT.

V is TRBV29-1 and J is TRBJ2-5, with D perhaps matching TRBD1 (6 bases). V gave up 4 bases and J gave up 5 bases, with 14 bases separating them. Germline V gene lookup returns CDR1 SQVTM and CDR2 ANQGSEA. The CDR3 has 13 residues. In DNA form, the CDR3 reads TGCAGCGTTGCCCTGGACAGAGTGGAGACCCAGTACTTC. It yields the protein CSVALDRVETQYF.

The J gene is TRBJ1-2, the V gene TRBV5-6, with 9 bases lining up with TRBD1. V lost 1 base and J lost 1; bases outside the gene matches: 8. This CDR3 contains 17 residues. CDR1 and CDR2 (germline): SGHDT, YYEEEE. The CDR3: CASSLSQGALNNYGYTF. CDR3 DNA sequence: TGTGCCAGCAGCTTGTCACAGGGGGCCCTTAATAACTATGGCTACACCTTC.

The chain carries TRBV5-6 and TRBJ2-1; 12 nucleotides agree with TRBD2. Germline CDR1 is SGHDT and CDR2 is YYEEEE. The CDR3 covers 14 residues. The V gene end was trimmed by 4 bases and the J gene end by 10 bases; junction bases not matched to a gene: 6. This chain's CDR3 is CASSLTSGGQEQFF. The CDR3 DNA is TGTGCCAGCAGCCTAACTAGCGGGGGGCAGGAGCAGTTCTTC.

This clone was detected a few times. The chain combines TRBV4-1 with TRBJ2-5; TRBD2 is a possible D gene (6 bases). Trimming stripped 2 bases from V and 3 bases from J, with 16 bases between. The CDR3 covers 16 residues. CDR1 MGHRA and CDR2 YSYEKL come from the germline V gene. The CDR3 loop reads CASSQLKPGSKETQYF. The CDR3 DNA is TGCGCCAGCAGCCAACTCAAACCCGGGAGTAAAGAGACCCAGTACTTC.